This TCR beta chain appears in the sequencing data of a study of blood T cell repertoires in COVID-19 (dated by TCRdb to about 2020). About the investigation overall: The collaborator samples originated in the United States, Italy and Spain and spanned the acute and convalescent phases of COVID-19. The repertoires were made available in a free public database intended to serve as a resource for research on the immune response to SARS-CoV-2. A de-identified subject ID, COVID-19 status, age in years and sex were almost always included in the sample metadata. Where available, HLA class I and class II types were taken from metadata supplied by the sample provider and were not determined by assay-based typing. Samples came from the ongoing ImmuneRACE study (first 160 participants) plus 1,254 subjects from 6 global collaborators. The prospective study material was composed of cDNA or gDNA derived from T cells, B-cell-depleted T cells, or PBMCs. The dataset comprised deeply sampled blood TCRbeta repertoires from subjects exposed to, actively infected with, or recovered from COVID-19. The full study reports these points: The amount of clinical and demographic metadata varied by source and participant and was provided uncurated.

Worth noting for this clone: Which antigen it targets is not known. No base qualities exist here, and no much larger clone lies one base off it.

CDR1 is given as SQVTM and CDR2 as ANQGSEA, both from the germline V gene. The CDR3 starts with the cysteine, ends with the phenylalanine, and has 15 residues. The entry retains the CDR3 DNA only, 45 bases that are in frame from base 1. V is shortened by 0 bases, J by 0 bases, and the region joining them spans 12 bases. TCRbeta CDR3 regions were amplified from genomic DNA by means of the immunoSEQ Assay, a bias-controlled multiplex PCR. As for how the authors treated the data: The number of nucleated cells in each sample was estimated by amplification of reference gene primers within the assay. To quantify the absolute abundance of each unique TCRbeta CDR3 rearrangement, sequence reads were collapsed and filtered. For each sample, productive Simpson clonality was calculated by taking the square root of Simpson's diversity index across productive rearrangements. Sourced from immuneACCESS, this table was stored by TCRdb with only in-frame sequences that have V and J called. A share of the clones is absent; for the studies checked, an unresolved V gene accounts for under half, and the remainder has no known explanation. Clone size and the V and J calls come from that table; the DNA yielded D and trimming. This sample lists roughly 200,000 clones; more than 80% were detected once. The top ten constitute about 6.3% of the sample.

Enrolling through a virtual design, the prospective study's participants ranged in age from roughly 18 to 89 years and lived across roughly 23 United States geographic areas. To assign participants to cohorts, the prospective study relied on clinical history that participants themselves reported in a screening survey and a study questionnaire. ImmuneRACE Cohort 3 recovered participants were defined by two consecutive negative NP/OP PCR tests, healthcare professional clearance, or symptom resolution. Mobile phlebotomists in the prospective study collected whole blood, serum and a nasopharyngeal or oropharyngeal swab from every participant. Additional blood draws and questionnaires over an approximately two-month period could optionally be provided by prospective study participants. Prospective study blood samples were shipped either frozen or at room temperature before DNA extraction.

The chain was built from TRBV29-1 and TRBJ2-7, with the D gene uncertain. Sequencing was done on a sample of PBMCs or T cells enriched from blood (not recorded which). This TCR came from a man aged 35 to 55 who had recovered from COVID-19. The DNA reads as follows: TGCAGCGTTGAAGATGGAGATTCTAGCTCCTACGAGCAGTACTTC. It translates to CSVEDGDSSSYEQYF.